Each of the 26 T cell receptor beta chains below was sequenced from the same sample in a study of OX40 agonist ivuxolimab in advanced cancers. Sequenced by immunoSEQ multiplex PCR; TCRdb stores in-frame clones only, minus some. This table holds tens of thousands of clones, around 94% found once. The material sequenced was CD4+ or CD8+ T cells sorted from blood, taken in a trial of the OX40 agonist ivuxolimab. The receptors come from an adult with an advanced solid tumor such as melanoma, head and neck, liver or kidney cancer.

This clone was counted between two and nine times. V is TRBV6-6 and J is TRBJ2-7; TRBD2 is a possible D gene (5 bases). The V gene lost 8 bases and the J gene lost 7 bases, with 15 bases spanning the gap. The CDR3 runs 12 residues. In germline, CDR1 is MNHNY, CDR2 SVGAGI (reference sequence). The chain's CDR3 is CASVLGSGEQYF. The CDR3 DNA sequence: TGTGCCAGCGTATTAGGGTCGGGGGAGCAGTACTTC.

This clone was found once. The V call is TRBV5-1, the J call TRBJ2-1; 9 nucleotides agree with TRBD1. Germline loops: CDR1 SGHRS, CDR2 YFSETQ. The CDR3 contains 15 residues. Unmatched junction bases numbered 3, after V lost 3 bases and J lost 2 bases. CDR3 protein: CASSSGQGTYNEQFF. The CDR3 bases are TGCGCCAGCAGCTCTGGACAGGGGACCTACAATGAGCAGTTCTTC.

Only one count was recorded for this clone. Here the CDR3 DNA reads TGTGCCAGCTCTTATCTAGCGGAGACCACAGATACGCAGTATTTT. Translating it yields CASSYLAETTDTQYF. This chain joins TRBV18 and TRBJ2-3, with 7 positions matching TRBD2. The CDR3 extends over 15 amino acids. CDR1 and CDR2 (germline): KGHSH, LQKENI. The V gene end was trimmed by 6 bases and the J gene end by 2 bases; junction bases not matched to a gene: 8.

The V and J genes are TRBV25-1 and TRBJ2-1, with 8 nucleotides matching TRBD2. V lost 3 bases to trimming and J lost 8 bases; unmatched junction nucleotides: 6. Germline CDR1 is MGHDK and CDR2 is SYGVNS. The CDR3 runs to 14 residues. This CDR3 is CASSDREGRYEQFF. CDR3 bases: TGTGCCAGCAGTGACCGGGAGGGCCGGTATGAGCAGTTCTTC. The full variable domain, in which reference TRBV25-1 and TRBJ2-1 provide the parts outside the CDR3, is EADIYQTPRYLVIGTGKKITLECSQTMGHDKMYWYQQDPGMELHLIHYSYGVNSTEKGDLSSESTVSRIRTEHFPLTLESARPSHTSQYLCASSDREGRYEQFFGPGTRLTVL.

The chain carries TRBV6-5 and TRBJ2-7, with 10 bases matching TRBD1. Trimming at V came to 2 bases and at J to 3 bases, leaving 4 bases not matched to a gene. CDR1 and CDR2 from the germline V gene are MNHEY and SVGAGI. The CDR3 runs to 15 residues. CDR3 nucleotides: TGTGCCAGCAGTTACAGGGACAGGGGTGGCTACGAGCAGTACTTC. It translates to CASSYRDRGGYEQYF.

The chain is built from TRBV27 and TRBJ2-5, with 9 positions matching TRBD1. There are 16 residues in the CDR3. The junction had 4 bases not matched to a gene; V was cut back by 1 base and J by 1 base. Looked up from germline, CDR1 is MNHEY and CDR2 is SMNVEV (reference sequence). In nucleotides, the CDR3 is TGTGCCAGCAGTTTATACGGGACAGGGACCCAAGAGACCCAGTACTTC. Translating gives CASSLYGTGTQETQYF.

The chain employs TRBV19 and TRBJ1-6, with D unclear. CDR1 and CDR2 (germline): LNHDA, SQIVND (reference sequence). The V gene lost 5 bases and the J gene lost 5 bases, with 7 bases spanning the gap. The CDR3 length is 13 residues. The DNA for the CDR3 is TGTGCCAGTAGTCAGGAAGATAATTCACCCCTCCACTTT. Its protein is CASSQEDNSPLHF.

V usage is TRBV29-1 and J usage is TRBJ2-7, with 13 bases aligning to TRBD2. The length of the CDR3 is 16 residues. Germline V CDR1 and CDR2: SQVTM, ANQGSEA. J lost 0 bases, V lost 5 bases, and 7 bases had no gene match. The CDR3 is CSVITGLAGVSYEQYF. The CDR3 DNA is TGCAGCGTTATAACTGGACTAGCGGGGGTCTCCTACGAGCAGTACTTC.

The rearrangement uses TRBV5-1 and TRBJ2-6; 11 bases line up with TRBD1. CDR1 is SGHRS, CDR2 YFSETQ, per germline. J lost 0 bases, V lost 9 bases, and 5 bases had no gene match. The CDR3 runs 16 residues. The CDR3 loop is CATRTGGLSGANVLTF. The DNA of the CDR3 is TGCGCCACCAGGACAGGGGGCCTCTCTGGGGCCAACGTCCTGACTTTC.

The J gene is TRBJ2-7, the V gene TRBV19; 10 bases are shared with TRBD2. The germline V gene encodes CDR1 LNHDA and CDR2 SQIVND (reference sequence). J lost 5 bases, V lost 3 bases, and 13 bases had no gene match. There are 17 residues in the CDR3. CDR3 loop: CASSIRTGAGGPDEQYF. The CDR3, as DNA: TGTGCCAGTAGTATTCGGACAGGAGCGGGAGGGCCTGACGAGCAGTACTTC.

This clone has just one count. J is TRBJ1-1 and V is TRBV18, with TRBD1 matching 8 bases. CDR3 size: 15 residues. The V gene's germline CDR1 is KGHSH and CDR2 LQKENI. V shed 4 bases, J shed 0 bases, and the junction held 4 bases outside the gene matches. For the CDR3, the DNA is TGTGCCAGCTCACTGGGACAGGCCCTGAACACTGAAGCTTTCTTT. Translating it yields CASSLGQALNTEAFF.

The sample holds a few counts of this clone. The chain carries TRBV18 and TRBJ2-3; 10 bases map to TRBD2. This CDR3 contains 15 residues. J gave up 4 bases and V 5 bases, and 6 bases lay outside the gene matches. Germline assignment: CDR1 KGHSH and CDR2 LQKENI. The CDR3 sequence is CASSKREGSADTQYF. The DNA of the CDR3 is TGTGCCAGCTCAAAGCGGGAGGGCAGCGCAGATACGCAGTATTTT.

The gene calls are TRBV7-8 and TRBJ2-2; D gene uncertain. The CDR3 spans 13 residues. V was pared by 5 bases and J by 6 bases, with 10 bases between. From germline, CDR1 is SGHVS and CDR2 FQNEAQ. DNA for the CDR3: TGTGCCAGCAGCCCACTGGGTCCCGGGGAGCTGTTTTTT. Its protein is CASSPLGPGELFF.

The V and J genes are TRBV4-3 and TRBJ2-5; the match to TRBD1 covers 8 bases. The CDR3 runs to 17 residues. The germline gives CDR1 LGHNA, CDR2 YSLEER. The V gene end was trimmed by 0 bases and the J gene end by 0 bases; junction bases not matched to a gene: 6. DNA for the CDR3: TGCGCCAGCAGCCAAGATCGGTACAGGGGGTACCAAGAGACCCAGTACTTC. Translating gives CASSQDRYRGYQETQYF.

This clone was seen a single time. The genes are TRBV9 and TRBJ2-7; the D gene is possibly TRBD2 (5 bases). V was trimmed by 3 bases and J by 5 bases, leaving 15 bases between them. The CDR3 has 14 amino acids. Germline CDR1 is SGDLS and CDR2 is YYNGEE. The CDR3 loop is CASSAGTMFHEQYF. For the CDR3, the DNA is TGTGCCAGCAGCGCGGGAACTATGTTCCACGAGCAGTACTTC.

The chain joins TRBV14 to TRBJ1-4; D gene unclear. The V end was cut by 0 bases, the J end by 2 bases, with 10 bases between. Germline V gene lookup returns CDR1 SGHDN and CDR2 FVKESK. The CDR3 runs to 16 residues. The CDR3 nucleotides read TGTGCCAGCAGCCAAGAGGGCGGAAGGACTAATGAAAAACTGTTTTTT. This gives the protein CASSQEGGRTNEKLFF.

CDR3 sequence: CSATRGPNEQFF. For the CDR3, the DNA is TGCAGCGCCACCAGGGGGCCCAATGAGCAGTTCTTC. This chain joins TRBV29-1 and TRBJ2-1; 8 bases line up with TRBD1. V dropped 7 bases and J dropped 6; count of bases not matched to a gene: 5. CDR1 is SQVTM and CDR2 is ANQGSEA in the germline V gene. The CDR3 sequence is 12 residues long.

This clone was recorded once. The CDR3 reads CASSQGQINYGYTF. CDR3 nucleotides: TGTGCCAGCAGCCAGGGACAGATAAACTATGGCTACACCTTC. The chain recombines TRBV6-5 with TRBJ1-2; the match to TRBD1 covers 7 bases. Germline CDR1 MNHEY, CDR2 SVGAGI. After removal of 6 bases from V and 2 bases from J, the junction contained 6 bases not matched to a gene. The CDR3 spans 14 residues.

V is TRBV5-1 and J is TRBJ2-7; 11 nucleotides align to TRBD1. The ends lost 7 bases at V and 4 bases at J; junction bases unmatched: 7. The CDR3 consists of 14 residues. The germline gives CDR1 SGHRS, CDR2 YFSETQ. CDR3 DNA: TGCGCCAGCGGGACAGGGGGTACGATATACGAGCAGTACTTC. Amino acid sequence: CASGTGGTIYEQYF.

The chain employs TRBV14 and TRBJ1-2, with D perhaps TRBD1 (6 bases). The germline gives CDR1 SGHDN, CDR2 FVKESK. Trimming left V 4 bases short and J 8 bases short, with 23 bases between. The length of the CDR3 is 16 residues. CDR3 sequence (DNA): TGTGCCAGCAGCCTTAGACGGGGACAAAGCTTCTCAGGCTACACCTTC. It specifies CASSLRRGQSFSGYTF.

The chain uses TRBV11-3 and TRBJ2-2; unclear D gene. V was pared by 1 base and J by 4 bases, with 4 bases between. This CDR3 contains 13 residues. Germline CDR1 and CDR2: SGHNT and YENEEA. Here the CDR3 DNA reads TGTGCCAGCAGCTTAGGTAGCACCGGGGAGCTGTTTTTT. Encoded protein: CASSLGSTGELFF.

J is TRBJ2-1 and V is TRBV11-2; 7 bases align to TRBD1. The germline CDR1 and CDR2 sequences are SGHAT and FQNNGV. This CDR3 region has 13 residues. V shed 5 bases, J shed 6 bases, and the junction held 4 bases outside the gene matches. The CDR3 here is CASSPTGFNEQFF. CDR3 in DNA: TGTGCCAGCAGCCCGACAGGGTTCAATGAGCAGTTCTTC.

The chain carries TRBV19 and TRBJ2-1, with D perhaps matching TRBD1 (6 bases). CDR3 size: 17 residues. Trimming took off 0 bases at V and 4 bases at J, with 16 bases between the two ends. CDR1 and CDR2 (germline): LNHDA, SQIVND (reference sequence). The CDR3 is CASSIDGQGPPYNEQFF. CDR3 nucleotide sequence: TGTGCCAGTAGTATAGATGGGCAGGGGCCCCCTTACAATGAGCAGTTCTTC.

The V gene is TRBV18, the J gene TRBJ2-7; 7 bases are shared with TRBD1. The trim removed 6 bases at V and 6 bases at J, leaving 8 bases unmatched. CDR1 and CDR2 from the germline V gene are KGHSH and LQKENI. This CDR3 comprises 13 residues. The CDR3 DNA follows: TGTGCCAGCTCTTTCAACAGGGGTATCGAGCAGTACTTC. Residues: CASSFNRGIEQYF.

This clone showed up just once. This rearrangement joins TRBV6-6 to TRBJ1-1; D unresolved. The CDR3 consists of 14 residues. CDR1 and CDR2 from the germline V gene are MNHNY and SVGAGI (reference sequence). The V end was cut by 2 bases, the J end by 1 base, with 8 bases between. CDR3 region: CASSYPEPNTEAFF. The DNA for the CDR3 is TGTGCCAGCAGTTACCCGGAGCCGAACACTGAAGCTTTCTTT.

Written as DNA, the CDR3 is TGTGCCAGCAGCCTAGTAGATAGCAATCAGCCCCAGCATTTT. This codes for CASSLVDSNQPQHF. This chain connects TRBV28 to TRBJ1-5; D remains ambiguous. CDR3 length equals 14 residues. V was clipped by 6 bases and J by 0 bases, with 9 bases between them. Per germline, CDR1 MDHEN and CDR2 SYDVKM.